The text below deals with one T cell receptor (beta chain). The specificity of this receptor is unknown. Per-base qualities were not stored, and no clone one base away is much larger. Germline trimming amounts to 4 bases on V and 5 bases on J, with 4 as the count of junction bases outside the gene matches. Counted from cysteine to phenylalanine, this CDR3 has 14 amino acids. The only DNA kept is the CDR3, 42 bases in frame from the first base. CDR1 SGHNT and CDR2 YYREEE were looked up in the germline V gene (reference sequence). The data originate from a study of cytomegalovirus exposure and HLA in healthy donors (dated by TCRdb to the late 2010s). Describing the broader study: An earlier analysis of about 560 of the donors reported approximately 280 Gb of sequence data and 95 million to 120 million unique TCR beta sequences obtained from about 170 million T cells. An early release covering some 640 HLA-typed donors comprised approximately 290 gigabases of sequencing data and tens of millions of unique TCR sequences. The genetic ancestry cluster associated with self-reported Caucasian donors included over 65% of the roughly 360 genotyped donors. The study aimed to test whether signatures of past pathogen exposure could be identified by cataloging public T cell receptors. The study profiled the T cell repertoires of 666 subjects by immunosequencing and related them to cytomegalovirus serostatus. Besides the first cohort of about 730 subjects, a separate validation cohort made up of 90 to 150 different subjects was used. To predict cytomegalovirus infection status, the study brought together high-throughput TCR immunosequencing, statistical association of individual TCRs with disease status, and machine learning. To study patterns of TCR occurrence, a later analysis re-analyzed previously published TCR beta repertoires from 700 or so donors and added high-resolution HLA genotyping. The later analysis used no new phenotypic data to find candidate immune exposures, relying instead on TCR beta sequences and their occurrence across donors. To decide whether each TCR beta V gene segment behaved as functional or pseudogenic, an earlier analysis of some 600 of the donors relied on high-throughput TCR beta sequencing. Donor age, sex, ethnicity and CMV serostatus were compiled alongside the repertoire data. In a later genetic analysis, genome-wide SNP genotypes for 398 of the 666 donors were used, and that subset was treated as a discovery cohort. Every discovery cohort repertoire had been produced on one sequencing platform. Class I and class II HLA loci were covered by the typing at four-digit resolution. Typing coverage varied by locus: roughly 629-630 donors for A, B, C, DRB1 and DQB1; around 560 for DQA1; more than 600 for DPA1; approximately 490 for DPB1. Roughly 5 DR-DQ haplotypes were handled as single units for association and clustering, since linkage in the cohort was strong. Among around 400 genotyped donors of the cohort, an average of about 240,000 unique TCR beta nucleotide sequences were sequenced per donor, approximately 20% of them non-productive. Study-wide conclusions, independent of this receptor: Assigning TCR associations to individual alleles was difficult when HLA alleles, especially DR and DQ, strongly co-occurred. The classifier was reported to diagnose cytomegalovirus status with high specificity and sensitivity in both the original cohort and the validation cohort. A group of highly shared sequence variants was considered likely to be a technical artifact of the sequencing pipeline. According to a later analysis, parvovirus B19, influenza, CMV and Epstein-Barr virus appeared linked to several top co-occurrence clusters. Most TCR sequences were observed very rarely across donors, whereas some public TCRs were present in many individuals. Because HLA typing was unavailable for some donors at each locus, only the typed subset was used in association tests. According to a later genetic analysis, donors in an Asian-associated ancestry cluster had fewer N-insertions in productive TCRs than the approximately 630-donor mean. According to a later analysis, most CMV-associated TCR beta chains appeared to be HLA-restricted, and the HLA associations seemed to be driven largely by CMV exposure. The authors suggested that the approach could potentially be generalized to other disease states and immunological phenotypes. A later analysis found that HLA-associated TCR beta chains were more clonally expanded and had lower generation probabilities than equally common non-associated chains. At a false discovery rate of 0.05, a later analysis linked 15,000 to 20,000 TCR beta sequences to specific HLA alleles. Linkage disequilibrium might explain the correlated functional status among segregating V segments, but an unknown experimental factor could not be ruled out. The earlier analysis of some 560 of the donors excluded some 16 rarely observed V segments, including chromosome 9 orphons, because counts were too low. In vitro tests confirmed that three of the cytomegalovirus-associated TCR beta chains recognize cytomegalovirus antigens. For the cohort, immune exposure information was limited to CMV serostatus. V-gene and J-gene trimming of TCR beta chains was associated with a missense DCLRE1C variant in a later genetic analysis, and the association was replicated in an independent cohort. Broadly in line with IMGT annotations, most TCR beta V segments showed up in productive rearrangements about 87% or about 30% of the time in an earlier analysis of approximately 640 of the donors. According to a later analysis, TCR association rates differed among HLA loci, with DRB1 alleles showing the most associated TCRs and HLA-C alleles showing the fewest. Presence/absence analyses assumed roughly uniform sequencing depth across donors, an assumption that may not hold. A further reported finding was that TCR beta sequences accurately predicted the HLA-A and HLA-B alleles for most subjects in the first cohort. Some IMGT-functional V segments, including TRBV6-2 and TRBV6-3, could not be told apart with the 87-base-pair reads, so those segments were excluded. This cohort had only TCR beta chains sequenced, and the lack of alpha or paired-chain data limited which features could be detected. The study gave a list of about 170 TCR beta chains associated with cytomegalovirus.

Library generation was performed with the immunoSEQ multiplex PCR assay. A mixture of 60 forward primers for TCR Vbeta segments and 13 reverse primers for TCR Jbeta segments was used in the multiplex PCR. Amplification of the CDR3 region of rearranged TCR beta genes was performed with a multiplex PCR assay on genomic DNA. Amplified TCR beta libraries were sequenced as 87-base-pair reads on the Illumina HiSeq System. On the authors' methods: A later analysis counted 65 million to 90 million unique TCR beta chains across the 670 or so repertoires, and some 11 million of these chains were shared by at least two donors. Raw reads were error-corrected and collapsed into unique sequences with a nearest-neighbor algorithm that merged closely related sequences to remove PCR and sequencing errors. CDR3 sequences were aligned to IMGT reference sequences to assign V, D and J gene segments. For a sequence to be retained, a match of at least six nucleotides was required to both a V gene segment and a J gene segment. A rearrangement was called productive if the CDR3 had no stop codons and remained in frame with V and J, and every other rearrangement was called non-productive. Following IMGT convention, CDR3 was defined as the stretch from the second conserved V-encoded cysteine to the conserved J-encoded phenylalanine. The earlier analysis of 500 to 600 of the donors excluded sequences that lacked an unambiguous match to a single V gene segment. An earlier analysis of a few hundred of the donors called V segments functional above 56.7% productive rearrangements and segregating when the between-donor standard deviation exceeded 5%. A statistical classification framework was built to diagnose cytomegalovirus status from the catalog of TCR beta chain sequences. In a later analysis, TCR nucleotide sequences were compared against IMGT/GENE-DB human TR gene sequences so that V and J genes could be assigned. The TCRdist pipeline was used in a later analysis to assign CDR3 sequences and most-parsimonious VDJ recombination scenarios. In a later analysis, every TCR beta chain was defined by the combination of its CDR3 amino acid sequence and its V-gene family, and reads without a unique V-gene family were dropped. A later analysis removed 550 to 650 highly shared, low-generation-probability nucleotide sequences to deal with suspected cross-contamination and a sequencing artifact. A later analysis calculated a clonal expansion index for each public chain from normalized within-repertoire ranks of inferred template counts. In a later analysis, generation probabilities were computed using a VDJ recombination model fitted to out-of-frame rearrangements, and the results were checked against IGoR. In a later analysis, TCR-TCR, TCR-HLA and TCR-CMV co-occurrence was scored with hypergeometric tests, and a repertoire-size bias correction was applied to TCR pairs. A later analysis estimated false discovery rates by permuting HLA or CMV assignments 20 times. In a later analysis, co-occurring TCRs were grouped using DBSCAN, with TCRdist sequence similarity added in when clustering inside HLA-allele-positive subsets. Repertoires with fewer than 30,000 or more than 120,000 public chains were left out of co-occurrence clustering, as were about five repertoires with anomalous nucleotide sharing. Imported from immuneACCESS, the table was reduced by TCRdb to in-frame sequences with V and J called. These copies leave out some clones; in studies compared against another copy, an unresolved V gene accounts for under half, and the cause of the remainder is not known. The V and J calls and clone size are taken from that table; D and trimming were inferred from the DNA. This sample holds more than 95,000 clones; under 85% were observed only once. In total, the top ten clones hold approximately 2% of the sample.

The cohort consisted of some 730 healthy bone marrow donors. At the time of sampling, every cohort member was nominally healthy, though immune exposures that went unrecorded were likely present. The donor tested CMV seronegative and was one of the 352 seronegative cohort members. A peripheral blood sample was collected from each donor, and TCR beta sequencing was performed on peripheral blood mononuclear cells. Genomic DNA was extracted from the blood cell samples with the Qiagen DNeasy Blood Extraction Kit. Sequencing was performed on PBMCs. This chain is built from TRBV5-4 and TRBJ2-7; TRBD2 aligns with 12 central bases. This TCR came from a man aged 30-40 years in good health and CMV-seronegative. The DNA reads as follows: TGTGCCAGCAGCGAACTAGCGGGGGGTGACGAGCAGTACTTC. Protein translation: CASSELAGGDEQYF. With all but the CDR3 taken from the reference TRBV5-4 and TRBJ2-7 genes, the full variable domain is: ETGVTQSPTHLIKTRGQQVTLRCSSQSGHNTVSWYQQALGQGPQFIFQYYREEENGRGNFPPRFSGLQFPNYSSELNVNALELDDSALYLCASSELAGGDEQYFGPGTRLTVT.